The text below deals with one TCR beta chain. This clonotype was seen ten or more times. No cognate antigen has been identified for it. No base-level quality is on record; no much larger clone is a single base apart. Library construction relied on 5' RACE. Sequencing instrument: Illumina HiSeq 2000. Template switching added a universal primer binding site, and the final cDNA carried a unique molecular identifier that allowed TCR cDNA molecules to be counted accurately. First-strand cDNA for TCR alpha and beta chains was synthesized from specific primers in the conserved constant-segment region. To control for contamination, every cDNA library carried two barcodes: a SMART-Mk sample barcode plus Illumina barcodes. Two successive PCR steps introduced TruSeq adapter sequences along with Illumina sample barcodes. The TCR alpha and beta cDNA libraries were sequenced on the Illumina HiSeq platform using custom primers. The study's processing was this. MiGEC was used to process raw reads and extract unique molecular identifiers, and MiXCR was used to find CDR3 positions. For each individual, recombination models were inferred using an EM algorithm with the repgenHMM and IGoR tools. The analysis of shared clonotypes was done with the tcR package in R, with sharing normalized by the product of cloneset sizes. To study raw recombination free of thymic and clonal selection effects, out-of-frame nonproductive sequences were analyzed. TCRdb reprocessing: public reads trimmed at Q25 with fastp, clones called with MiXCR, in-frame beta chains kept. All rows with the same CDR3 protein become a single entry with the most common DNA and genes. The V and J calls here are based on TCRdb, not the publication. The sample table lists 600,000 to 700,000 distinct CDR3 sequences, roughly 20% of them with a count of one. 4.3% of the sample lies in the top ten.

Every donor in the study was a healthy Caucasian. The twin cohort consisted of three pairs of female monozygotic twins, all aged roughly 18 to 29 years. The RNA used for TCR libraries was isolated from peripheral blood mononuclear cells. Measured from the cysteine to the phenylalanine, the CDR3 is 14 residues long. This entry keeps only the CDR3 DNA: 42 bases, framed from base 1. Clipping removes 5 bases from V and 5 bases from J, with 11 as the unmatched junction base count. From a lookup of the germline V gene (reference sequence), CDR1 and CDR2 are DFQATT and SNEGSKA. This record belongs to a study of identical twins (dated by TCRdb to 2016 to 2018). Broadly, across the study: To test whether fetal clonotypes persist, this study deep-sequenced TCR alpha and beta repertoires from monozygotic twins, from unrelated adults of various ages, and from cord blood. To rule out contamination, the twin experiments were replicated at different times with different library preparation protocols.

Beyond this particular receptor, the publication reports: Because the same donors could not be followed over many years, the conclusions relied on cross-sectional statistical analysis. Compared with coincidental sharing between unrelated individuals, out-of-frame TCR alpha sequences shared between twins had an excess of sequences with low generation probability. Excess twin sharing in beta out-of-frame sequences was weaker because fewer shared sequences lowered the signal-to-noise ratio. Recombination models systematically underestimated out-of-frame TCR alpha sharing in monozygotic twins but agreed with sharing between unrelated individuals. Zero-insertion analyses could be partly confounded by invariant T cells such as MAIT and iNKT, though diverse VJ usage argued against such confounding for most clonotypes. Abundant cord blood beta clonotypes carried fewer insertions; young adult naive repertoires showed a weaker similar trend, while memory repertoires showed none.

These data also formed part of another study, on T cells expressing NK-cell markers. The second investigation adds: Seven or eight donors provided sorted CD3+CD56+NKG2C+, CD3+CD56+NKG2C- and CD3+CD56-NKG2C+ T-cell subsets, whose TCR beta-chain repertoires were profiled. Of the eight sequenced donors, seven were found to be HCMV-seropositive and one was found to be HCMV-seronegative. To restrict sorting to alphabetaTCR-expressing T cells, an anti-gammadeltaTCR antibody was added in several experiments. In roughly six donors, the dominant CD3+CD56+NKG2C+ clonotypes ranked among the top 10 CD8+ clonotypes, making up roughly 1.0-8% of CD8+ T cells. Those dominant clonotypes were again the most abundant among CD3+CD56-NKG2C+ cells in a few donors, at about 25-65%. Whether the expanded NKG2C-expressing T cell clones were specific for HCMV antigens was left unclear. The eight sequenced donors were randomly selected healthy volunteers, three men and five women. HCMV-specific IgG was detected in serum with a commercial ELISA kit to determine HCMV serostatus. Bulk peripheral blood T-cell repertoires were additionally sequenced from unsorted PBMC for several donors. Reads were demultiplexed and grouped by UMI with MIGEC, and clonotypes were assembled and quantified with MiTCR. To exclude erroneous sequences, only TCR cDNA sequences supported by at least two reads were retained. The tcR package was used for downstream repertoire analysis, with clonotypes matched between fractions based on CDR3 nucleotide sequence plus V segment. Antigen specificity was annotated against VDJdb with VDJmatch, allowing one amino acid substitution in CDR3.

In this chain, TRBV20-1 is recombined with TRBJ2-5, and 7 bases in between align with TRBD1. The sample comprised PBMCs. The TCR sequence derives from a woman aged 18-29 years in good health. CDR3 sequence: CSAFPGTAAETQYF. The DNA is TGCAGTGCTTTTCCCGGGACAGCCGCGGAGACCCAGTACTTC.